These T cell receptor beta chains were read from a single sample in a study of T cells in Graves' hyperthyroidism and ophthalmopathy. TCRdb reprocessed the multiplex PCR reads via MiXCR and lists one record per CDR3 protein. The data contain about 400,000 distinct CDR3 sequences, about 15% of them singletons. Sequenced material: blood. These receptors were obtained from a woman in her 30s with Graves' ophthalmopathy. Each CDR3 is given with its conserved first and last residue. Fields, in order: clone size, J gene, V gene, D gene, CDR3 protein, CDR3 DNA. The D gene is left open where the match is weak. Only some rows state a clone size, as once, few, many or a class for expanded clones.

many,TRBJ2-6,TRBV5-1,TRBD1,CASSLIIGGASGANVLTF,TGCGCCAGCAGCTTGATTATAGGGGGCGCTTCTGGGGCCAACGTCCTGACTTTC
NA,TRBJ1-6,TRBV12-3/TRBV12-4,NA,CASTNQTSMYLCASSLTGGSPLHF,NA
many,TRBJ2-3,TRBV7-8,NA,CASSLDYTDTQYF,TGTGCCAGCAGCCTAGACTACACAGATACGCAGTATTTT
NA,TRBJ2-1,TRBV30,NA,CAWSVGRAGSNEQFF,TGTGCCTGGAGTGTAGGTCGAGCGGGCTCCAATGAGCAGTTCTTC
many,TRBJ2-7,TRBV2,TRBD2,CASSVGTSGSYEQYF,TGTGCCAGCAGTGTTGGGACTAGCGGTTCCTACGAGCAGTACTTC
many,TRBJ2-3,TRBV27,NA,CASSPQAADTQYF,TGTGCCAGCAGTCCCCAGGCAGCAGATACGCAGTATTTT
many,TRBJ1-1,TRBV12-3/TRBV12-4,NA,CASHPGLNTEAFF,TGTGCCAGCCATCCTGGACTGAACACTGAAGCTTTCTTT
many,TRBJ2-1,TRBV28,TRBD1,CASSPRTGYNEQFF,TGTGCCAGCAGTCCGCGGACAGGTTACAATGAGCAGTTCTTC
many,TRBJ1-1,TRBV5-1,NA,CASSSSTNTEAFF,TGCGCCAGCAGCAGTAGTACGAACACTGAAGCTTTCTTT
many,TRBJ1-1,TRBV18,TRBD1,CASSPVTQGAGTEAFF,TGTGCCAGCTCACCAGTTACCCAGGGGGCCGGGACTGAAGCTTTCTTT
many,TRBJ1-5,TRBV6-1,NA,CASSEAWGVGQPQHF,TGTGCCAGCAGTGAAGCGTGGGGGGTCGGCCAGCCCCAGCATTTT
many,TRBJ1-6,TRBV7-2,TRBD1,CASSLERQGPGNSPLHF,TGTGCCAGCAGCTTAGAGCGACAGGGGCCTGGGAATTCACCCCTCCACTTT
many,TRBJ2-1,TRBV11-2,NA,CASSQRGAGSSYNEQFF,TGTGCCAGCAGCCAGAGAGGGGCGGGGAGCTCCTACAATGAGCAGTTCTTC
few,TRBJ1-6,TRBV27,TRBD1,CASRLFGQGKSPLHF,TGTGCCAGCAGACTATTTGGACAGGGAAAATCACCCCTCCACTTT
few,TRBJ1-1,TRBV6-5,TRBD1,CASSPSGRGRAEAFF,TGTGCCAGCAGTCCCTCGGGGAGGGGGCGGGCTGAAGCTTTCTTT
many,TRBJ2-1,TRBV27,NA,CASSFLIATTGEQFF,TGTGCCAGCAGTTTTCTTATCGCGACAACGGGTGAGCAGTTCTTC
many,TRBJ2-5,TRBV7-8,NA,CASSSRLRGVETQYF,TGTGCCAGCAGCTCCAGGCTGCGTGGGGTAGAGACCCAGTACTTC
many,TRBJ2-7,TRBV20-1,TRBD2,CSARGRLYEQYF,TGCAGCGCACGCGGGAGGCTCTACGAGCAGTACTTC
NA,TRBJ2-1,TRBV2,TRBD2,CASSDFVAGGLNEQFF,TGTGCCAGCAGTGATTTCGTAGCGGGGGGGCTCAATGAGCAGTTCTTC
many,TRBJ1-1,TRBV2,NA,CATPGRQGSPDTEAFF,TGTGCCACACCAGGACGGCAGGGGTCGCCGGACACTGAAGCTTTCTTT
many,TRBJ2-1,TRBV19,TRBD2,CASSHLAGVFNEQFF,TGTGCCAGTAGCCACCTAGCGGGGGTGTTCAATGAGCAGTTCTTC
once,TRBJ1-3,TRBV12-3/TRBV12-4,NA,CASSLEPGDTIYF,TGTGCCAGCAGTTTAGAGCCAGGGGACACCATATATTTT
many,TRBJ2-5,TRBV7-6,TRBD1,CASSPRTGLGETQYF,TGTGCCAGCAGCCCCCGGACAGGGCTGGGGGAGACCCAGTACTTC
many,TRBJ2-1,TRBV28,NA,CASSALGQRRDEQFF,TGTGCCAGCAGTGCCTTAGGACAGCGACGGGATGAGCAGTTCTTC
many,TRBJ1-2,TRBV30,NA,CAWKSNYGYTF,TGTGCCTGGAAATCTAACTATGGCTACACCTTC